The present entry profiles one T cell receptor (beta chain) with its context. This CDR3 is built from 13 residues. Trimming removed 3 bases at V and 5 bases at J, with 11 bases between. The germline V gene encodes CDR1 LNHNV and CDR2 YYDKDF (reference sequence). This specimen belongs to a study of cytomegalovirus exposure and HLA in healthy donors. Use of 60 Vbeta and 13 Jbeta primers characterized the PCR. Data came from immunoSEQ multiplex PCR; TCRdb stores just in-frame clones and leaves some out. The sample records 100,000 to 150,000 clones, just under 80% being singletons. Sequenced sample: PBMCs. The rearrangement uses TRBV15 and TRBJ2-7, with D perhaps matching TRBD1 (6 bases). This clonotype originated in a man aged 25 to 45 in good health and CMV-seronegative. DNA for the CDR3: TGTGCCACCAGCAGGGACAGAACCCACGAGCAGTACTTC. This sequence encodes CATSRDRTHEQYF.